A single sample is the source of the 31 T cell receptor beta chains below, sequenced in a study of Ad26.COV2.S vaccination and SARS-CoV-2 variants. This sample's treatment: 15 to 20 received Ad26.COV2.S at low or high dose, single or two shots; several received placebo; per-sample allocation not given. Sampling happened 63 days after the first vaccine or placebo injection. Assay used: immunoSEQ multiplex PCR; TCRdb lists only in-frame clones, some missing. The sample has roughly 700,000 clones, about 90% seen once. The input for sequencing was peripheral blood, taken in a trial of Ad26.COV2.S vaccine versus placebo. The receptor set was obtained from a person between 18 and 59 years old who received the Ad26.COV2.S COVID-19 vaccine or a placebo.

The chain links TRBV5-1 to TRBJ1-1; D gene uncertain. The V gene's germline CDR1 is SGHRS and CDR2 YFSETQ. The CDR3 is 15 residues long. V was pared by 4 bases and J by 2 bases, with 15 bases between. The CDR3 loop is CASSPSADVNTEAFF. CDR3 bases: TGCGCCAGCAGCCCCTCTGCTGACGTTAACACTGAAGCTTTCTTT.

The genes are TRBV7-2 and TRBJ2-3, with unresolved D. CDR3 size: 13 residues. CDR1 is SGHTA and CDR2 is FQGNSA in the germline V gene. With 1 base removed from V and 4 bases from J, the gap between germline ends came to 6 bases. CDR3 sequence reads: CASSLGIPDTQYF. CDR3 nucleotide sequence: TGTGCCAGCAGCTTAGGGATCCCAGATACGCAGTATTTT. The full variable domain, its missing parts supplied by reference TRBV7-2 and TRBJ2-3, is GAGVSQSPSNKVTEKGKDVELRCDPISGHTALYWYRQSLGQGLEFLIYFQGNSAPDKSGLPSDRFSAERTGGSVSTLTIQRTQQEDSAVYLCASSLGIPDTQYFGPGTRLTVL.

V and J are TRBV9 and TRBJ2-5; TRBD2 matches at 7 bases. CDR1 and CDR2 from the germline V gene are SGDLS and YYNGEE. The V segment lost 2 bases and the J segment 5 bases; nucleotides outside the gene matches: 9. The CDR3 sequence is 15 residues long. CDR3 sequence reads: CASSVLGGVGETQYF. As DNA, the CDR3 is TGTGCCAGCAGCGTGCTGGGAGGGGTGGGGGAGACCCAGTACTTC.

This clone was counted only a few times. V gene TRBV5-1 combines with J gene TRBJ2-7; TRBD1 matches 8 bases. The CDR3 extends over 16 amino acids. The ends lost 0 bases at V and 1 base at J; junction bases unmatched: 6. The germline CDR1 and CDR2 sequences are SGHRS and YFSETQ. CDR3 coding DNA: TGCGCCAGCAGCTTGGGGTGGACAGGGAATTCCTACGAGCAGTACTTC. Encoded protein: CASSLGWTGNSYEQYF.

The genes are TRBV9 and TRBJ2-6, with TRBD1 matching over 7 bases. This CDR3 comprises 18 residues. Germline trimming cut 3 bases from V and 0 bases from J; bases unmatched to any gene: 9. Germline V gives CDR1 SGDLS, CDR2 YYNGEE. DNA of the CDR3: TGTGCCAGCAGCGCGGCTCTAGGGGGCCACTCTGGGGCCAACGTCCTGACTTTC. Translation: CASSAALGGHSGANVLTF.

This clone has more than one count but fewer than ten. This rearrangement joins TRBV4-1 to TRBJ2-7, with a weak D call TRBD1 (6 bases). V shed 4 bases and J shed 1 base, with 11 bases lying between them. CDR3 length: 14 residues. Germline assignment: CDR1 MGHRA and CDR2 YSYEKL. The CDR3 is CASSPTGQSYEQYF. The CDR3 nucleotides are TGCGCCAGCAGCCCGACAGGACAGTCCTACGAGCAGTACTTC.

The chain combines TRBV5-1 with TRBJ2-3; D possibly corresponds to TRBD2 (5 bases). This CDR3 is built from 17 residues. Trimming cost V 0 bases and J 0 bases, with 14 bases left between them. Looked up from germline, CDR1 is SGHRS and CDR2 is YFSETQ. This CDR3 is CASSLAQGSSSTDTQYF. The CDR3 nucleotides read TGCGCCAGCAGCTTGGCCCAAGGGAGCTCTAGCACAGATACGCAGTATTTT.

The V call is TRBV3-1 (or the pseudogene TRBV3-2), the J call TRBJ2-7; 11 nucleotides align to TRBD2. CDR1 and CDR2 (germline): LGHDT, YNNKEL (reference sequence). With V trimmed by 4 bases and J by 4 bases, 9 bases remained unmatched. The CDR3 covers 16 residues. The CDR3 spells CASSPMVSSGGYEQYF. CDR3 sequence (DNA): TGTGCCAGCAGCCCGATGGTATCTAGCGGGGGGTACGAGCAGTACTTC.

This clone was recorded once. The gene calls are TRBV7-9 and TRBJ2-2; 10 bases agree with TRBD1. CDR1 is SEHNR and CDR2 is FQNEAQ in the germline V gene (reference sequence). The V gene end was trimmed by 4 bases and the J gene end by 4 bases; junction bases not matched to a gene: 15. CDR3 length: 19 amino acids. The CDR3 spells CASSSAPGQGSRSTGELFF. The CDR3 coding sequence is TGTGCCAGCAGCTCCGCACCGGGACAGGGGTCGCGCTCCACCGGGGAGCTGTTTTTT.

The CDR3 sequence: CAITPGDQPRREQYF. Written as DNA, the CDR3 is TGTGCCATCACGCCAGGGGATCAACCCCGTCGCGAGCAGTACTTC. The chain has TRBV10-3 and TRBJ2-7; D possibly corresponds to TRBD1 (6 bases). The CDR3 extends over 15 amino acids. The V end was cut by 7 bases, the J end by 6 bases, with 22 bases between. Germline CDR1 reads ENHRY; CDR2 reads SYGVKD.

This chain uses TRBV30 with TRBJ1-6, with 8 nucleotides matching TRBD1. The germline V gene encodes CDR1 GTSNPN and CDR2 SVGIG (reference sequence). The CDR3 length is 14 residues. V dropped 1 base and J dropped 9; count of bases not matched to a gene: 5. In DNA form, the CDR3 reads TGTGCCTGGAGTGACACAGGGGGAGGTTCACCCCTCCACTTT. Residues: CAWSDTGGGSPLHF.

The V gene is TRBV10-3, the J gene TRBJ1-5, with D possibly matching TRBD1 (6 bases). CDR3 length: 13 amino acids. Germline-derived CDR1 and CDR2 are ENHRY and SYGVKD. V shed 5 bases and J shed 4 bases, with 9 bases lying between them. CDR3 protein: CAISSRGNQPQHF. The CDR3 DNA reads TGTGCCATCAGTAGCAGGGGAAATCAGCCCCAGCATTTT.

The chain joins TRBV25-1 to TRBJ2-2; 10 bases are a match to TRBD1. CDR1 is MGHDK, CDR2 SYGVNS, per germline. V trimming: 1 base; J trimming: 4 bases; junction bases outside the gene matches: 3. The CDR3 consists of 16 residues. The CDR3 region is CASSELGTGATGELFF. CDR3 nucleotides: TGTGCCAGCAGTGAATTGGGGACAGGGGCCACCGGGGAGCTGTTTTTT.

The V call is TRBV27, the J call TRBJ2-7, with D possibly matching TRBD2 (6 bases). Germline assignment: CDR1 MNHEY and CDR2 SMNVEV (reference sequence). V dropped 4 bases and J dropped 8 bases, with 15 bases sitting between them. There are 13 residues in the CDR3. DNA of the CDR3: TGTGCCAGCAGTTCTAGCAGGGCGGGAAAGCAGTACTTC. Amino acids: CASSSSRAGKQYF.

This clone was seen just once. J is TRBJ1-4 and V is TRBV6-6; D gene ambiguous. The germline V and J ends were trimmed by 2 bases and 6 bases, with 4 bases remaining between them. CDR1 and CDR2 (germline): MNHNY, SVGAGI (reference sequence). The CDR3 consists of 12 residues. As DNA, the CDR3 is TGTGCCAGCAGTTACGGGGATGAAAAACTGTTTTTT. Protein sequence: CASSYGDEKLFF.

There are a few counts of this clone. V and J are TRBV7-2 and TRBJ1-5; 8 bases are a match to TRBD1. CDR3 length: 14 residues. The germline CDR1 and CDR2 sequences are SGHTA and FQGNSA. J gave up 4 bases and V 4 bases, and 3 bases lay outside the gene matches. The CDR3 nucleotides are TGTGCCAGCAGCTCCCGGGACAGGAATCAGCCCCAGCATTTT. Protein sequence: CASSSRDRNQPQHF.

V is TRBV19 and J is TRBJ1-5, with TRBD1 matching 7 bases. The length of the CDR3 is 15 residues. Germline CDR1 and CDR2: LNHDA and SQIVND (reference sequence). J lost 4 bases, V lost 3 bases, and 6 bases had no gene match. The DNA for the CDR3 is TGTGCCAGTAGTATCAGGGGGGGTATTAATCAGCCCCAGCATTTT. This sequence encodes CASSIRGGINQPQHF. The entire variable domain, with the rest obtained from reference TRBV19 and TRBJ1-5, is as follows: DGGITQSPKYLFRKEGQNVTLSCEQNLNHDAMYWYRQDPGQGLRLIYYSQIVNDFQKGDIAEGYSVSREKKESFPLTVTSAQKNPTAFYLCASSIRGGINQPQHFGDGTRLSIL.

The rearrangement uses TRBV4-2 and TRBJ1-1, with no clear D. The ends were cut back, 4 bases at V and 3 bases at J, with 15 bases in the middle. This CDR3 comprises 15 residues. Per the germline V gene, CDR1 is LGHNA and CDR2 is YNFKEQ. CDR3 in DNA: TGTGCCAGCAGCCGACGCCGGTTCGACGACACTGAAGCTTTCTTT. This gives the protein CASSRRRFDDTEAFF.

This sequence joins TRBV2 and TRBJ1-2; D not resolved. The V end lost 8 bases, the J end lost 2 bases, and 12 bases lay between the germline ends. The germline CDR1 and CDR2 sequences are SNHLY and FYNNEI. The CDR3 consists of 13 residues. CDR3 nucleotides: TGTGCCAGCCGCGAGACGGCCAACTATGGCTACACCTTC. It translates to CASRETANYGYTF.

This sequence joins TRBV5-1 and TRBJ2-3, with D possibly being TRBD1 (6 bases). Trimming pared 4 bases from V and 2 bases from J, leaving 11 bases between. The CDR3 loop spans 14 amino acids. CDR1 is SGHRS and CDR2 is YFSETQ in the germline V gene. CDR3 in DNA: TGCGCCAGCAGCCACCGGGACAACACAGATACGCAGTATTTT. Protein sequence: CASSHRDNTDTQYF.

This chain links TRBV2 with TRBJ1-2; D call uncertain. The CDR3 has 12 amino acids. CDR1 and CDR2 (germline): SNHLY, FYNNEI. Trimming took off 4 bases at V and 4 bases at J, with 7 bases between the two ends. For the CDR3, the DNA is TGTGCCAGCAGTGGGGGTAGCTATGGCTACACCTTC. Its translation is CASSGGSYGYTF.

J is TRBJ2-1 and V is TRBV9, with TRBD2 matching over 12 bases. The germline V gene has CDR1 SGDLS and CDR2 YYNGEE. V lost 5 bases, J lost 12 bases, and 15 bases stayed unmatched. The CDR3 is 16 residues long. This chain's CDR3 is CASSRAGLAGSTPQFF. The CDR3 coding sequence is TGTGCCAGCAGTAGAGCAGGACTAGCGGGGAGTACGCCGCAGTTCTTC.

The chain uses TRBV24-1 and TRBJ2-3; 10 nucleotides agree with TRBD2. Germline CDR1 reads KGHDR; CDR2 reads SFDVKD. Trimming took 5 bases from V and 2 from J; bases not matched to a gene: 6. The CDR3 runs 16 residues. The CDR3 nucleotides are TGTGCCACCAGTGTAGGACTAGCGGCATTCACAGATACGCAGTATTTT. It yields the protein CATSVGLAAFTDTQYF.

The chain links TRBV7-8 to TRBJ2-3; TRBD2 might be the D (6 bases). V shed 4 bases and J shed 0 bases, with 11 bases lying between them. Per germline, CDR1 SGHVS and CDR2 FQNEAQ. The CDR3 sequence is 15 residues long. The CDR3 region is CASSYGRLSTDTQYF. CDR3 sequence (DNA): TGTGCCAGCAGCTACGGGAGACTTAGCACAGATACGCAGTATTTT. Full variable domain (rest looked up from reference TRBV7-8 and TRBJ2-3): GAGVSQSPRYKVAKRGQDVALRCDPISGHVSLFWYQQALGQGPEFLTYFQNEAQLDKSGLPSDRFFAERPEGSVSTLKIQRTQQEDSAVYLCASSYGRLSTDTQYFGPGTRLTVL.

This chain links TRBV9 with TRBJ2-1; unclear D gene. Germline V CDR1 and CDR2: SGDLS, YYNGEE. The CDR3 has 12 amino acids. With 2 bases removed from V and 8 bases from J, the gap between germline ends came to 8 bases. As DNA, the CDR3 is TGTGCCAGCAGCGTCACTTTCGATGAGCAGTTCTTC. Translated, it gives CASSVTFDEQFF.

The chain joins TRBV9 to TRBJ1-5, with D tentatively TRBD1 (6 bases). V dropped 3 bases and J dropped 2 bases, with 15 bases sitting between them. From germline, CDR1 is SGDLS and CDR2 YYNGEE. The CDR3 has 16 amino acids. In DNA, the CDR3 is TGTGCCAGCAGCGAAGGGACACCGGGGGGCAATCAGCCCCAGCATTTT. It specifies CASSEGTPGGNQPQHF.

This chain connects TRBV19 to TRBJ1-6, with D perhaps matching TRBD1 (5 bases). Germline values: CDR1 LNHDA, CDR2 SQIVND (reference sequence). This CDR3 is 14 amino acids long. Deletions cut 1 base from V and 6 bases from J, with 7 bases between. This chain's CDR3 is CASSIGQPNSPLHF. CDR3 in DNA: TGTGCCAGTAGTATAGGACAGCCTAATTCACCCCTCCACTTT.

This clone was detected a few times. The chain joins TRBV4-2 to TRBJ2-7; D tentatively reads TRBD1 or TRBD2 (5 bases each). Germline CDR1 is LGHNA and CDR2 is YNFKEQ. The V gene lost 4 bases and the J gene lost 3 bases, with 13 bases spanning the gap. This CDR3 spans 14 amino acids. The CDR3 bases are TGTGCCAGCAGCCCCGGGACCTCCGGCTACGAGCAGTACTTC. Amino acids: CASSPGTSGYEQYF.

This chain uses TRBV27 with TRBJ1-1; D unclear. The CDR3 loop spans 14 amino acids. Germline lookup yields CDR1 MNHEY and CDR2 SMNVEV (reference sequence). Deletions cut 2 bases from V and 0 bases from J, with 7 bases between. CDR3: CASSLSYVNTEAFF. The DNA for the CDR3 is TGTGCCAGCAGTTTAAGTTACGTGAACACTGAAGCTTTCTTT.

The V gene is TRBV5-1, the J gene TRBJ1-1, with 7 bases identical to TRBD1. The CDR3 length is 17 residues. The V and J ends lost 1 base and 1 base, in that order; junction bases with no gene match: 10. The germline V gene encodes CDR1 SGHRS and CDR2 YFSETQ. DNA for the CDR3: TGCGCCAGCAGCTTGTCCGGGACAGCGATGGGGAACACTGAAGCTTTCTTT. This translates into CASSLSGTAMGNTEAFF.

This clone was found a few times. The chain employs TRBV20-1 and TRBJ1-2; no clear D gene. The CDR3 is 11 amino acids. Germline V gene sequence: CDR1 DFQATT, CDR2 SNEGSKA (reference sequence). V was clipped by 3 bases and J by 3 bases, with 5 bases between them. The CDR3 DNA follows: TGCAGTGCTAGGACTCACTATGGCTACACCTTC. Its translation: CSARTHYGYTF.